This T cell receptor (beta chain) was sequenced during a study of T-cell reconstitution after alpha-beta-depleted transplantation in children. This CDR3 has 13 residues. V was shortened by 11 bases and J by 7 bases, with 17 bases between the two germline ends. Germline loops: CDR1 LGHDT, CDR2 YNNKEL (reference sequence). The authors prepared the TCRbeta library with unique molecular identifiers. TCRdb redid the calling of the PCR reads with MiXCR, one entry per CDR3 protein. The top ten clones hold less than 5% of a sample with over 550,000 distinct CDR3 sequences, approximately 10% of them seen once.

V and J are TRBV3-1 and TRBJ2-2, with D perhaps TRBD1 or TRBD2 (5 bases each). Sequencing used PBMCs from the stem cell graft donor, obtained from the stem cell graft. The TCR comes from a human donor who donated a stem cell graft to a child with acute myeloid leukemia. CDR3 sequence reads: CAFCLWGNGELFF. In DNA form, the CDR3 reads TGTGCCTTCTGTTTATGGGGGAACGGGGAGCTGTTTTTT. Full variable domain (rest looked up from reference TRBV3-1 and TRBJ2-2): DTAVSQTPKYLVTQMGNDKSIKCEQNLGHDTMYWYKQDSKKFLKIMFSYNNKELIINETVPNRFSPKSPDKAHLNLHINSLELGDSAVYFCAFCLWGNGELFFGEGSRLTVL.